The 5 T cell receptor beta chains reported below all come from one sample, sequenced in a study of shared clonotypes between healthy human individuals. TCRdb's table, derived via immunoSEQ multiplex PCR, lists solely in-frame clones and lacks some. This repertoire shows fewer than 3 million clones, approximately 90% found once; its top ten account for 0.3% to 0.4%. Sequencing used naive CD4+ T cells from PBMCs. Subset: CD45RA+ positively selected. The source is a man between 18 and 29 years old in good health. Some clones in this sample may be carry-over from other donors' samples.

The chain employs TRBV28 and TRBJ2-6; unclear D gene. CDR1 is MDHEN and CDR2 is SYDVKM in the germline V gene. V gave up 3 bases and J gave up 8 bases, with 8 bases separating them. This CDR3 region has 13 residues. The CDR3 reads CASSLVQSNVLTF. CDR3 sequence (DNA): TGTGCCAGCAGTTTGGTCCAGTCCAACGTCCTGACTTTC. The full variable domain, with the rest looked up from reference TRBV28 and TRBJ2-6, is DVKVTQSSRYLVKRTGEKVFLECVQDMDHENMFWYRQDPGLGLRLIYFSYDVKMKEKGDIPEGYSVSREKKERFSLILESASTNQTSMYLCASSLVQSNVLTFGAGSRLTVL.

The rearrangement uses TRBV7-9 and TRBJ2-3; 8 nucleotides line up with TRBD2. The CDR3 contains 13 residues. The trim removed 5 bases at V and 4 bases at J, leaving 2 bases unmatched. CDR1 and CDR2 (germline): SEHNR, FQNEAQ (reference sequence). The CDR3 reads CASSRREADTQYF. In DNA, the CDR3 is TGTGCCAGCAGCCGGCGGGAGGCAGATACGCAGTATTTT.

This clone was counted between two and nine times. The V call is TRBV27, the J call TRBJ2-7, with TRBD1 matching over 7 bases. The V and J ends lost 3 bases and 2 bases, in that order; junction bases with no gene match: 10. In germline, CDR1 is MNHEY, CDR2 SMNVEV (reference sequence). CDR3 size: 16 residues. CDR3 sequence (DNA): TGTGCCAGCAGTTTCCAACGGGGCCAGGGGGCCTACGAGCAGTACTTC. Translating gives CASSFQRGQGAYEQYF.

The chain couples TRBV28 to TRBJ2-2; D is uncertain. Trimming took off 3 bases at V and 6 bases at J, with 8 bases between the two ends. Germline CDR1 is MDHEN and CDR2 is SYDVKM. There are 13 residues in the CDR3. This chain's CDR3 is CASSFSMPGELFF. The CDR3 nucleotides read TGTGCCAGCAGTTTCTCGATGCCCGGGGAGCTGTTTTTT.

The rearrangement links TRBV27 to TRBJ2-1; 12 positions agree with TRBD2. The CDR3 covers 20 residues. Germline values: CDR1 MNHEY, CDR2 SMNVEV (reference sequence). The trim removed 5 bases at V and 7 bases at J, leaving 21 bases unmatched. The CDR3 loop reads CASSRAGLAGITSLGNEQFF. CDR3 DNA sequence: TGTGCCAGCAGTCGGGCAGGACTAGCGGGAATCACCTCACTAGGAAATGAGCAGTTCTTC.